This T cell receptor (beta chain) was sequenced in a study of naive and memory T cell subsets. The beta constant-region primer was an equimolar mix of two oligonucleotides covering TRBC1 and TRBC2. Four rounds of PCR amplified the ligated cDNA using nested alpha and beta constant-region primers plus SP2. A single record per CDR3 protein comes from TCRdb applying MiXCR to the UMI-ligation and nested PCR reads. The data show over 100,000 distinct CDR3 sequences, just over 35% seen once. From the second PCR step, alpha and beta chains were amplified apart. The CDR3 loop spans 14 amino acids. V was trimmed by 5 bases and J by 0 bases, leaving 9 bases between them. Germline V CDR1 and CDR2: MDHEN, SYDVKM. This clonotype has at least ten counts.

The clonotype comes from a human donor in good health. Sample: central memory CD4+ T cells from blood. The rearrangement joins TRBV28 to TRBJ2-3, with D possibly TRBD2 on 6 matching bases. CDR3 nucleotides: TGTGCCAGCAGTCCGGGGGAGAGCACAGATACGCAGTATTTT. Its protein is CASSPGESTDTQYF. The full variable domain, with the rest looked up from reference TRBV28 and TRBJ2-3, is DVKVTQSSRYLVKRTGEKVFLECVQDMDHENMFWYRQDPGLGLRLIYFSYDVKMKEKGDIPEGYSVSREKKERFSLILESASTNQTSMYLCASSPGESTDTQYFGPGTRLTVL.